This T cell receptor (beta chain) was obtained from a study of CD8 T cells in Susac syndrome. Findings of the study overall: The authors acknowledged that their TCR sequencing and HLA analysis involved a relatively small number of individuals.

This CDR3 region has 13 residues. The V gene end was trimmed by 5 bases and the J gene end by 7 bases; junction bases not matched to a gene: 7. Germline loops: CDR1 LNHDA, CDR2 SQIVND (reference sequence). A remark on this clonotype: Its cognate antigen is unknown.

TCR beta sequencing covered blood CD8+ and CD4+ T cells. RNA, at about 0.5 to 1 ug, was reverse transcribed with random hexamers. TCRdb reanalysed the immunoSEQ multiplex PCR reads using MiXCR and keeps one entry per CDR3 protein. The data contain roughly 130,000 distinct CDR3 sequences, 90% to 95% of them singletons. This clonotype originated in a human donor in good health. The chain carries TRBV19 and TRBJ1-2; TRBD1 matches 7 bases. Sample: CD4+ T cells from PBMCs. The CDR3 DNA follows: TGTGCCAGTAGTCCGACAGGGATCGGTGGCTACACCTTC. It encodes CASSPTGIGGYTF.